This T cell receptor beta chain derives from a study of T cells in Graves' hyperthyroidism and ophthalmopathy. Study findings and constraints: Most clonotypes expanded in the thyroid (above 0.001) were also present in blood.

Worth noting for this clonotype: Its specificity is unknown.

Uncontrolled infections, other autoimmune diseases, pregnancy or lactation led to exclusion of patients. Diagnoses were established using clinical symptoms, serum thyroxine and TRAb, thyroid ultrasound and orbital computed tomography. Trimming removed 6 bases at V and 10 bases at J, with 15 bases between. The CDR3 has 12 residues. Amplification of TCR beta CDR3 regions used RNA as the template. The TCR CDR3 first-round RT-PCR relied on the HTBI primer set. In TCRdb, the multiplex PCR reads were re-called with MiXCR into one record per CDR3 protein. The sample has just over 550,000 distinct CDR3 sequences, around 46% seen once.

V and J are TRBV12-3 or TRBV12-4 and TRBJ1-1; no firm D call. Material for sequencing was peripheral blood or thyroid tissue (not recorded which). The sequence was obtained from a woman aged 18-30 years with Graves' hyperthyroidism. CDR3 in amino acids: CASRRSGEVAFF. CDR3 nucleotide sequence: TGTGCCAGCAGACGATCGGGAGAAGTAGCTTTCTTT.